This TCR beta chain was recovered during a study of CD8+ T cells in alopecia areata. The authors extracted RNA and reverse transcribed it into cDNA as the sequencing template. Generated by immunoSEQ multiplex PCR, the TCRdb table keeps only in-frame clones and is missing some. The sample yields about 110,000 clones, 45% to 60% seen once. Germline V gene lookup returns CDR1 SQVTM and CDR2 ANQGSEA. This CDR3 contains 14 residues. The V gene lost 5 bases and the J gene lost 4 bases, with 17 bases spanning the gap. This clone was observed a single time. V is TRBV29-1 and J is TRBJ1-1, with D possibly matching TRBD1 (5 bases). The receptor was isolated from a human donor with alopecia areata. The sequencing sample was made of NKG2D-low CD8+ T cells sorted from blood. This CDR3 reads CSVTPGISGTEAFF. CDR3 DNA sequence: TGCAGCGTTACCCCAGGGATTAGCGGCACTGAAGCTTTCTTT.